The present T cell receptor (beta chain) was sequenced within a study of response to subunit inactivated influenza vaccine. This clonotype was counted a few times. The antigen is undetermined. This CDR3 contains 13 residues. Trimming removed 5 bases from V and 0 bases from J, with 10 bases in between. Germline V gene data show CDR1 as SQVTM and CDR2 as ANQGSEA. MiXCR, applied by TCRdb to the RT-PCR reads, yields one record per CDR3 protein. The sample holds some 520,000 distinct CDR3 sequences, approximately 15% seen once. Study results and caveats: T cells newly recruited by each seasonal influenza vaccination are few, the authors suggested.

Material: CD4+ T cells sorted from PBMCs, obtained less than 30 months after vaccination. The clonotype originates from a man in his fifties or sixties who received an inactivated influenza vaccine. The genes are TRBV29-1 and TRBJ1-1, with D possibly matching TRBD1 (5 bases). The CDR3 nucleotides read TGCAGCGTTAGGACAACTATGAACACTGAAGCTTTCTTT. Translated: CSVRTTMNTEAFF.